This T cell receptor beta chain was identified during a study of shared clonotypes between healthy human individuals. Of note for this clone: Its antigen is unknown.

The study, taken as a whole, reports: Naive CD4 clonotypes were shared across several donors at 4.5% to 6.5%. In general, naive subsets displayed greater estimated richness than memory subsets did.

V lost 6 bases and J lost 6, with 9 bases in between. The CDR3 has 10 amino acids. CDR1 is DFQATT, CDR2 SNEGSKA, per germline (reference sequence). Sequencing was performed with immunoSEQ multiplex PCR; in TCRdb, only in-frame clones are kept and a portion is missing. The sample holds 2,500,000 or so clones, approximately 93% seen once. All of the donors resided in Nashville, Tennessee, and each was a Caucasian adult. The sequence came from a man aged 18 to 29 in good health. Some clones in this sample may be carry-over from other donors' samples. The chain is built from TRBV20-1 and TRBJ2-7; tentative D call: TRBD1 (5 bases). Sequencing used naive CD4+ T cells from PBMCs. Subset described: CD45RA+ positively selected. In DNA form, the CDR3 reads TGCAGTGCCATGGGGCGCGAGCAGTACTTC. It encodes CSAMGREQYF.